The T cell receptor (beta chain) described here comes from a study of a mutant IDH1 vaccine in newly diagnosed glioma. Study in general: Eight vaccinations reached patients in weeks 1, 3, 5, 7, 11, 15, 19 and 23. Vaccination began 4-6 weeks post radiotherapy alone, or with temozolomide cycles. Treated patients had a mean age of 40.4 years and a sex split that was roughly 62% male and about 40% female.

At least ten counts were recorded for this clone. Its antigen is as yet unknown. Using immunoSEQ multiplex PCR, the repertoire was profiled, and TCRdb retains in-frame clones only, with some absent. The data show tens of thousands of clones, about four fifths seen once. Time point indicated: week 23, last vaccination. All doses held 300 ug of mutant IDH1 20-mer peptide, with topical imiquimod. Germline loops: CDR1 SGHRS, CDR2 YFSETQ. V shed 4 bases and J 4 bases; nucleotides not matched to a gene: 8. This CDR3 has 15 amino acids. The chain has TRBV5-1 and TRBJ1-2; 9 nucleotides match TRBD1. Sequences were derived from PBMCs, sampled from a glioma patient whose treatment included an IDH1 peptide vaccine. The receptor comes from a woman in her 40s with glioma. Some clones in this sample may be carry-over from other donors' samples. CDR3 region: CASSPGQGESYGYTF. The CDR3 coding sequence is TGCGCCAGCAGCCCGGGACAGGGAGAATCCTATGGCTACACCTTC.